This T cell receptor beta chain was captured by sequencing in a study of blood T cell repertoires in COVID-19. On the study more broadly: Samples of COVID-19 (acute and convalescent) were obtained from the United States, Italy and Spain.

The CDR3 has 14 residues. The trim removed 0 bases at V and 10 bases at J, leaving 7 bases unmatched. Germline values: CDR1 LGHNA, CDR2 YSLEER. Per the authors' pipeline: How many nucleated cells were present was estimated from reference gene primer amplification. This table comes from immunoSEQ multiplex PCR, and its TCRdb copy is limited to in-frame clones, with some not included. V and J calls and clone size are as listed in that table; D and trimming were resolved from the DNA. The sample carries 350,000 to 450,000 clones, roughly four fifths recorded once. The chain employs TRBV4-3 and TRBJ2-3; 7 bases agree with TRBD2. Sequences were obtained from PBMCs or T cells enriched from blood (not recorded which). This clonotype originated in a woman between 45 and 65 years old who had recovered from COVID-19. CDR3 loop: CASSQDGGAGAQYF. The CDR3 nucleotides are TGCGCCAGCAGCCAAGATGGGGGTGCGGGGGCGCAGTATTTT.